This T cell receptor beta chain was retrieved from a study of cytomegalovirus exposure and HLA in healthy donors. The CDR3 consists of 13 residues. Trimming removed 4 bases at V and 7 bases at J, with 11 bases between. CDR1 SNHLY and CDR2 FYNNEI come from the germline V gene. Study results and limitations: Confirmation in vitro established that three CMV-associated chains were specific for CMV antigens.

For this clone: Its antigen remains unknown.

The PCR employed 60 Vbeta primers together with 13 Jbeta primers. Sequenced by immunoSEQ multiplex PCR; TCRdb stores in-frame clones only, minus some. The sample lists roughly 150,000 clones, around four fifths occurring once. The sequence was collected from a woman aged 18-29 years in good health and CMV-seronegative. The chain joins TRBV2 to TRBJ2-1; TRBD1 is a possible D gene (5 bases). The sample taken for sequencing was PBMCs. As DNA, the CDR3 is TGTGCCAGCAGTGCTCGACAGATAAATGAGCAGTTCTTC. Protein: CASSARQINEQFF.